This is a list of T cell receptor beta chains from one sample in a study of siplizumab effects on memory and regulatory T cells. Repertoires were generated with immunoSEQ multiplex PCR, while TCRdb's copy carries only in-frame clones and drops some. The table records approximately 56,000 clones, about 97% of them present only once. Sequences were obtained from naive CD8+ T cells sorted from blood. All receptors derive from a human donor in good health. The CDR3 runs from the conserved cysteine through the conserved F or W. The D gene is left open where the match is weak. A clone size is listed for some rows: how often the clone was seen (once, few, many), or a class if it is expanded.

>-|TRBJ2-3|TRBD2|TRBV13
CASSLDGGRATDTQYF
TGTGCCAGCAGCTTAGATGGCGGGAGGGCCACAGATACGCAGTATTTT
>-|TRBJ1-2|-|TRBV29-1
CSVAQNYGYTF
TGCAGCGTTGCACAGAACTATGGCTACACCTTC
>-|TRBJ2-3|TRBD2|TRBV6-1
CASSEALAATDTQYF
TGTGCCAGCAGTGAAGCCCTAGCGGCCACAGATACGCAGTATTTT
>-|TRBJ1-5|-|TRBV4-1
CASSQDPQSNQPQHF
TGCGCCAGCAGCCAAGACCCACAGAGCAATCAGCCCCAGCATTTT
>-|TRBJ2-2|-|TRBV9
CASSKPGSTGELFF
TGTGCCAGCAGCAAACCCGGTTCCACCGGGGAGCTGTTTTTT
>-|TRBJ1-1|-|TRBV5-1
CASSFRGGTEAFF
TGCGCCAGCAGCTTCAGGGGAGGAACTGAAGCTTTCTTT
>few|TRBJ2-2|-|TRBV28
CASSWTPTGELFF
TGTGCCAGCAGTTGGACACCCACCGGGGAGCTGTTTTTT
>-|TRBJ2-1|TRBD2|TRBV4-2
CASSPILAGRYNEQFF
TGTGCCAGCAGCCCAATACTAGCGGGAAGGTACAATGAGCAGTTCTTC
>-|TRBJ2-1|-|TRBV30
CAWSVAGFPYNEQFF
TGTGCCTGGAGTGTAGCAGGGTTCCCCTACAATGAGCAGTTCTTC
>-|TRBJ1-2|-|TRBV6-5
CASRGVQGSNYGYTF
TGTGCCAGCAGGGGGGTTCAGGGCTCTAACTATGGCTACACCTTC
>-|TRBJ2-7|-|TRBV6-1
CASSDPASYEQYF
TGTGCCAGCAGTGATCCCGCGTCCTACGAGCAGTACTTC
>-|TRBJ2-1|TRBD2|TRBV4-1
CASSQEYAGVGNEQFF
TGCGCCAGCAGCCAAGAGTATGCGGGAGTGGGAAATGAGCAGTTCTTC